Shown below are 2 T cell receptor beta chains from a single sample sequenced in a study of radiotherapy plus CTLA-4 blockade in lung cancer. Clones were read by immunoSEQ multiplex PCR, and TCRdb kept only the in-frame ones, dropping some. The table records about 90,000 clones, 72% of them present only once. The source material was peripheral blood, sampled from a patient treated with radiotherapy plus ipilimumab. All receptors derive from a human donor with non-small cell lung cancer that progressed on radiotherapy plus ipilimumab.

The chain recombines TRBV6-5 with TRBJ2-3; no clear D gene. Between the trimmed V and J ends, which lost 0 bases and 2 bases, there was a span of 3 bases. This CDR3 has 13 amino acids. Germline V gene sequence: CDR1 MNHEY, CDR2 SVGAGI. CDR3 sequence: CASSYSFTDTQYF. In DNA form, the CDR3 reads TGTGCCAGCAGTTACTCATTCACAGATACGCAGTATTTT.

The genes are TRBV5-1 and TRBJ2-6; 8 bases map to TRBD2. J lost 0 bases, V lost 0 bases, and 5 bases had no gene match. This CDR3 has 18 amino acids. Germline-derived CDR1 and CDR2 are SGHRS and YFSETQ. The CDR3 DNA reads TGCGCCAGCAGCTTGGCGGGAGGGAGGTCCTCTGGGGCCAACGTCCTGACTTTC. This codes for CASSLAGGRSSGANVLTF.